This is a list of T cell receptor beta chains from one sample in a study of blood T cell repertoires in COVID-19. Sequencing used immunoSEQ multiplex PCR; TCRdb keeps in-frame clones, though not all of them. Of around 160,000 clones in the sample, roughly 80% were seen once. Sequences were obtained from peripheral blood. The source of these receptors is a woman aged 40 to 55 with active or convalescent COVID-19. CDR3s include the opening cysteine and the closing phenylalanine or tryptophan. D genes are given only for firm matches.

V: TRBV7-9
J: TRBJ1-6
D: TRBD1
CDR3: CASSRDRAHYNSPLHF

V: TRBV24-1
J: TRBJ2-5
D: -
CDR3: CATSPAGQETQYF

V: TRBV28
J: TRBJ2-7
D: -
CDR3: CAIKGIWGVSGPGYEQYF

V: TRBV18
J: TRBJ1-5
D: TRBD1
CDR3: CASSSQGANQPQHF

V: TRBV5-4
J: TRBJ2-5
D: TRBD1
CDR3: CASSKGQNWGETQYF

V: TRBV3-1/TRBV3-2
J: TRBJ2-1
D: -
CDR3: CASSQQISDEQFF

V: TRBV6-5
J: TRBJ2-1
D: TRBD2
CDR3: CASSFASGRTYNEQFF

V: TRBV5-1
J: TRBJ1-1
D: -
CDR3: CASSLAPPMNTEAFF

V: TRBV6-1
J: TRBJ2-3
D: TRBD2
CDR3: CASSETLRLAGSTDTQYF

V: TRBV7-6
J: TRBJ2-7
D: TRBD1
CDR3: CASSLAPGQGKYEQYF

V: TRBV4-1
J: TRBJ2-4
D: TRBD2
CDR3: CASSQGGGVPYKNIQYF

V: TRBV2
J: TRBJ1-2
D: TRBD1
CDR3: CVSPRQGALDGYTF

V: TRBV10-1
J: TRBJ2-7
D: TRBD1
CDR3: CASSDTGTGKQYF

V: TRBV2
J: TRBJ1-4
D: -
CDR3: CASSDRPKLFF

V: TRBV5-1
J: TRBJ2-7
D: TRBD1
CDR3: CASSSPRDRAAREQYF

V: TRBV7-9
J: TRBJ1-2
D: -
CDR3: CASSLVGDYGYTF

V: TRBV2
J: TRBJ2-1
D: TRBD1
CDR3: CASNSGGPAYNEQFF

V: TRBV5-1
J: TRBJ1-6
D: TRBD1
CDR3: CASSLGDRANSPLHF

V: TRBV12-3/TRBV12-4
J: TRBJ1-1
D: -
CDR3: CASRVGGTEAFF

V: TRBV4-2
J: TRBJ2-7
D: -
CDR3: CASSQDGSFSDEQYF

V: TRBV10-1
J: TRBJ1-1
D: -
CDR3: CASSESTGMNTEAFF

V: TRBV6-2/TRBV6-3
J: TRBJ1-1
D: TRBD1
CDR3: CASSWRYEGQSMRDTEAFF

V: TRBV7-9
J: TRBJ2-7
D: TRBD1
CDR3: CASSFGTGGDEQYF

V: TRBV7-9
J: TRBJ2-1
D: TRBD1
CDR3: CASSLASGQKQFF

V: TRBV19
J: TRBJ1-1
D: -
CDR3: CASSSQGPEAFF

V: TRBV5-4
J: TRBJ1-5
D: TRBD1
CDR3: CASSLGQGTYSNQPQHF

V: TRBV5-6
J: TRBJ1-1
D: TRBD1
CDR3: CASSVGQVLSRAFF

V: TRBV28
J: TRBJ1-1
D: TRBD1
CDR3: CASRGQLNTEAFF

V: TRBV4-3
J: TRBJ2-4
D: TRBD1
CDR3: CASSDGSGTENIQYF